This T cell receptor (beta chain) was captured in a study of T cells in Graves' hyperthyroidism and ophthalmopathy. There were TCR beta CDR3 regions amplified from RNA transcripts. HTBI primers were the set used in a first-round RT-PCR of the TCR CDR3. TCRdb re-derived calls from the multiplex PCR reads in MiXCR, one entry per CDR3 protein. The table has about 570,000 distinct CDR3 sequences, approximately 44% seen once. The length of the CDR3 is 16 residues. The V and J ends lost 4 bases and 5 bases respectively, with 21 bases between them. In germline, CDR1 is SGDLS, CDR2 YYNGEE. Sequencing used peripheral blood or thyroid tissue (not recorded which). The sequence was collected from an adult woman with Graves' disease, either hyperthyroidism or ophthalmopathy (not recorded which). J is TRBJ2-5 and V is TRBV9; D is possibly TRBD2 (6 bases). Written as DNA, the CDR3 is TGTGCCAGCAGCACTAGACAGACTAGTTGGGGTGAGACCCAGTACTTC. It is translated as CASSTRQTSWGETQYF.